This T cell receptor (beta chain) originates from a study of blood T cell repertoires in COVID-19. Across the whole study: COVID-19 samples from acute and convalescent phases originated in the United States, Italy and Spain. Sample material is recorded as cDNA or gDNA derived from T cells, B-cell-depleted T cells, or PBMCs.

Original processing methods: Nucleated cell number was recorded as an estimate derived from reference gene primer amplification. Repertoires were generated with immunoSEQ multiplex PCR, while TCRdb's copy carries only in-frame clones and drops some. Clonal size and the V and J genes are those of that table, whereas D and trimming came from the DNA. The sample carries 95,000 to 110,000 clones, roughly 90% recorded once. Per the germline V gene, CDR1 is GTSNPN and CDR2 is SVGIG (reference sequence). The V segment lost 0 bases and the J segment 2 bases; nucleotides outside the gene matches: 13. The CDR3 extends over 19 amino acids.

Sequencing input: peripheral blood. This TCR derives from a woman in her sixties or seventies with acute or convalescent COVID-19. The chain employs TRBV30 and TRBJ1-5; 10 nucleotides align to TRBD1. CDR3 coding DNA: TGTGCCTGGAGTGTGGGGCTGGGACAGGGGCGACTGGGCAATCAGCCCCAGCATTTT. Its translation is CAWSVGLGQGRLGNQPQHF.